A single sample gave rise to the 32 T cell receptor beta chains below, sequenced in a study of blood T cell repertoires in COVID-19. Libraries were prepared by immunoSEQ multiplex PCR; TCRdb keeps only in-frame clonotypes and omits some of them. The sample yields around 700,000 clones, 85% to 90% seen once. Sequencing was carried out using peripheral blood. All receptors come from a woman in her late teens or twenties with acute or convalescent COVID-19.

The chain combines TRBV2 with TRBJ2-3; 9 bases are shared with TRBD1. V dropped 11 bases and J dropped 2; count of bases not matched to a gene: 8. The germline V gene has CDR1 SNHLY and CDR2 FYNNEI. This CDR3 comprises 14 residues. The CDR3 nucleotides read TGTGCCCGCACCGGGACAGGGTACACAGATACGCAGTATTTT. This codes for CARTGTGYTDTQYF.

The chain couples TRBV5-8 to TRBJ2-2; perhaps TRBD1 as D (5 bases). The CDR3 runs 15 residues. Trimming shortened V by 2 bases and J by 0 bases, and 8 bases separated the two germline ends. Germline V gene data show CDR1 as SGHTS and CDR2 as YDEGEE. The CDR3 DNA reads TGTGCCAGCAGCTTCAGGACAACGAACACCGGGGAGCTGTTTTTT. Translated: CASSFRTTNTGELFF.

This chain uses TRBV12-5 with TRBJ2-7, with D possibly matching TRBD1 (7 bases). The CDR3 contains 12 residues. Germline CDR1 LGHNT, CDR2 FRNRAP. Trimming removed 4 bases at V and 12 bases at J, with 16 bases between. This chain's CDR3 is CASGSATGTLYF. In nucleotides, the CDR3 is TGTGCTAGTGGTTCCGCGACAGGGACTTTGTACTTC.

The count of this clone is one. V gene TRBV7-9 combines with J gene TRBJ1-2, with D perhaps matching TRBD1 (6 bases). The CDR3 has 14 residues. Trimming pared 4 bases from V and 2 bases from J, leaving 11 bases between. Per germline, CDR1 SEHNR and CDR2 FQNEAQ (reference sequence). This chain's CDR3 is CASSSRDMNYGYTF. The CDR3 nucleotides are TGTGCCAGCAGCTCCCGGGACATGAACTATGGCTACACCTTC. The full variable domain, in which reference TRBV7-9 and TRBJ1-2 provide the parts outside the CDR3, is DTGVSQNPRHKITKRGQNVTFRCDPISEHNRLYWYRQTLGQGPEFLTYFQNEAQLEKSRLLSDRFSAERPKGSFSTLEIQRTEQGDSAMYLCASSSRDMNYGYTFGSGTRLTVV.

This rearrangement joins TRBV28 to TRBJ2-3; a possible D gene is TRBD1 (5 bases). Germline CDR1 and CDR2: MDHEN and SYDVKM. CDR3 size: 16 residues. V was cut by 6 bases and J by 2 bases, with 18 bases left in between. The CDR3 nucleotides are TGTGCCAGCAGCCGCAATAGGGGCCAACTCACAGATACGCAGTATTTT. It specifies CASSRNRGQLTDTQYF.

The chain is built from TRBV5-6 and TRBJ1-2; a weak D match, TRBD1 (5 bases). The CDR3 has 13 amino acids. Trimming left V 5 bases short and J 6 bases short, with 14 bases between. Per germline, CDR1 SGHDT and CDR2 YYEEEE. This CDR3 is CASRSPGGDGYTF. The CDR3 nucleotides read TGTGCCAGCAGGTCGCCCGGAGGGGATGGCTACACCTTC.

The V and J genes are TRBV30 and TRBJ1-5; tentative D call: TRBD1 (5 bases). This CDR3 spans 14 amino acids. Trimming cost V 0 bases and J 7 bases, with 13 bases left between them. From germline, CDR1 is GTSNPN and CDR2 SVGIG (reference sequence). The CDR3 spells CAWSVQGSSQPQHF. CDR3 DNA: TGTGCCTGGAGTGTTCAGGGCAGCTCCCAGCCCCAGCATTTT.

CDR3 coding DNA: TGTGCCAGCAGCAACCTACTAGGACAGCGTAACTCACCCCTCCACTTT. This gives the protein CASSNLLGQRNSPLHF. The rearrangement uses TRBV27 and TRBJ1-6, with D perhaps TRBD1 (6 bases). CDR1 MNHEY and CDR2 SMNVEV come from the germline V gene (reference sequence). The CDR3 totals 16 residues. Trimming shortened V by 6 bases and J by 10 bases, and 22 bases separated the two germline ends.

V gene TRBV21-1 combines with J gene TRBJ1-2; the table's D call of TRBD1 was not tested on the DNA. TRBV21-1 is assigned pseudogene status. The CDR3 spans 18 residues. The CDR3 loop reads CASSSRTKGRQGNYGYTF. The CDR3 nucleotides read TGTGCCAGCAGCTCCAGGACCAAGGGTAGACAGGGTAACTATGGCTACACCTTC.

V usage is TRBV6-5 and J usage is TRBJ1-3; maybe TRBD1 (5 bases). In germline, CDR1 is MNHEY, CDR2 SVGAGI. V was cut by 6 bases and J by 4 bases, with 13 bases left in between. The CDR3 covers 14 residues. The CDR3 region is CASRPGSSGNTIYF. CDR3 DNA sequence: TGTGCCAGCAGACCAGGGTCCTCCGGAAACACCATATATTTT.

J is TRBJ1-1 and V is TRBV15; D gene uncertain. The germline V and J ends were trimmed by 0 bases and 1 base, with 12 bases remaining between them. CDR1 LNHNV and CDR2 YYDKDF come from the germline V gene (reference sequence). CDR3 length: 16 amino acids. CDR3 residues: CATSREAGQGNTEAFF. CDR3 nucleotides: TGTGCCACCAGCAGAGAGGCAGGCCAAGGGAACACTGAAGCTTTCTTT.

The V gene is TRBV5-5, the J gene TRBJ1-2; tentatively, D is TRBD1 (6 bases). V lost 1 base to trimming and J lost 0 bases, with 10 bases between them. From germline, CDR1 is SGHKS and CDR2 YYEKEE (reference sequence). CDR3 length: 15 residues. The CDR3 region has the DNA TGTGCCAGCAGCTTGTGGCAGGGGTCTAACTATGGCTACACCTTC. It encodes CASSLWQGSNYGYTF.

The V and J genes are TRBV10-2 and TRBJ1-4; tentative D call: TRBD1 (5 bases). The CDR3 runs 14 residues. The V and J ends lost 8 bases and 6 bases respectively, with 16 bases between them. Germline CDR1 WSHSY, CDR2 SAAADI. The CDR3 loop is CASGGGGADEKLFF. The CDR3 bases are TGCGCCAGCGGGGGAGGAGGGGCTGATGAAAAACTGTTTTTT.

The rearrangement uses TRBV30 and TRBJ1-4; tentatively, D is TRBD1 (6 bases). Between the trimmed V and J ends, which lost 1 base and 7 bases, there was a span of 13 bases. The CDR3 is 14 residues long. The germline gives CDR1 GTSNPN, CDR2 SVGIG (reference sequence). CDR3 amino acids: CAWSGPQGFEKLFF. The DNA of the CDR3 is TGTGCCTGGAGTGGGCCTCAGGGGTTTGAAAAACTGTTTTTT. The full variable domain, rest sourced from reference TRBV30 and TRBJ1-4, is SQTIHQWPATLVQPVGSPLSLECTVEGTSNPNLYWYRQAAGRGLQLLFYSVGIGQISSEVPQNLSASRPQDRQFILSSKKLLLSDSGFYLCAWSGPQGFEKLFFGSGTQLSVL.

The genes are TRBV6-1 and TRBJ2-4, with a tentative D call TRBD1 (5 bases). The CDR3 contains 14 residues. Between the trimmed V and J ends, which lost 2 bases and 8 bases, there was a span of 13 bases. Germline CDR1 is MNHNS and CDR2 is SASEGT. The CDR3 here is CASSEKQVSDIQYF. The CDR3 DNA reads TGTGCCAGCAGTGAAAAACAGGTTTCAGACATTCAGTACTTC.

CDR3 in amino acids: CASIDTSYGYTF. The CDR3 DNA is TGTGCCAGCATCGACACTAGCTATGGCTACACCTTC. The chain has TRBV6-5 and TRBJ1-2; no firm D call. Germline CDR1 is MNHEY and CDR2 is SVGAGI. The CDR3 length is 12 residues. The V end lost 7 bases, the J end lost 4 bases, and 10 bases lay between the germline ends.

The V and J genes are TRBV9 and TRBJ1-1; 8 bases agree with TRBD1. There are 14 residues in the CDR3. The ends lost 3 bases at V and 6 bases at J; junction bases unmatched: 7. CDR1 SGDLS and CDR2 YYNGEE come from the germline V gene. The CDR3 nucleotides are TGTGCCAGCAGCGGGGGACAGGATCGATCTGAAGCTTTCTTT. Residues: CASSGGQDRSEAFF.

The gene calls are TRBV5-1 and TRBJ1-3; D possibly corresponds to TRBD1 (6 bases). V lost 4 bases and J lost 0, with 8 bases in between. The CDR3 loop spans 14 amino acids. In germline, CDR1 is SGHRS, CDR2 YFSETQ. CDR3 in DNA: TGCGCCAGCAGCGAGGGGGTCTCTGGAAACACCATATATTTT. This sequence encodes CASSEGVSGNTIYF. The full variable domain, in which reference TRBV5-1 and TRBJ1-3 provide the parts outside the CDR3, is KAGVTQTPRYLIKTRGQQVTLSCSPISGHRSVSWYQQTPGQGLQFLFEYFSETQRNKGNFPGRFSGRQFSNSRSEMNVSTLELGDSALYLCASSEGVSGNTIYFGEGSWLTVV.

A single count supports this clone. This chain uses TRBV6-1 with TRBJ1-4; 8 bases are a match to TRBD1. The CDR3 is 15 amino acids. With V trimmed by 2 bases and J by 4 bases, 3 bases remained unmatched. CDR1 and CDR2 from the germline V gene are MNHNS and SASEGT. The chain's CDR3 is CASSENRGSNEKLFF. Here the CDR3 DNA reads TGTGCCAGCAGTGAAAACAGGGGGAGTAATGAAAAACTGTTTTTT.

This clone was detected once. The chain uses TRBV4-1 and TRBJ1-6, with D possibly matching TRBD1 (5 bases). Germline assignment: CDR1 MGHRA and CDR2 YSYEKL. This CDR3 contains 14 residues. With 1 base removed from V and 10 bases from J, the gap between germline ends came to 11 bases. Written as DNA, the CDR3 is TGCGCCAGCAGCCAAGTGTCGGGGGAATCACCCCTCCACTTT. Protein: CASSQVSGESPLHF.

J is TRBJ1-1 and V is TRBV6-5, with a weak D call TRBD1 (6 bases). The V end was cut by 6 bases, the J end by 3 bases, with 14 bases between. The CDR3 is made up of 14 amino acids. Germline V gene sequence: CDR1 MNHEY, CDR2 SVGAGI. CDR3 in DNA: TGTGCCAGCAGCCCCCGACAGGACTACACTGAAGCTTTCTTT. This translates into CASSPRQDYTEAFF.

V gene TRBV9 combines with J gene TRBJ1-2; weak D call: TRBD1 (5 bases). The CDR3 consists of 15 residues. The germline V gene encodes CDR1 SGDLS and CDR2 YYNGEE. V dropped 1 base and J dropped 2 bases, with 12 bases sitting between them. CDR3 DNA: TGTGCCAGCAGCGTATCTGGGGGAGGGAACTATGGCTACACCTTC. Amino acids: CASSVSGGGNYGYTF.

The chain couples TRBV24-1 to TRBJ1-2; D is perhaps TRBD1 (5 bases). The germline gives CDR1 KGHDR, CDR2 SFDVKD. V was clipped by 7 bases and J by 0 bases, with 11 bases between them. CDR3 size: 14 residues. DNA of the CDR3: TGTGCCACCAGCCCCGCGGGACCTAACTATGGCTACACCTTC. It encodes CATSPAGPNYGYTF.

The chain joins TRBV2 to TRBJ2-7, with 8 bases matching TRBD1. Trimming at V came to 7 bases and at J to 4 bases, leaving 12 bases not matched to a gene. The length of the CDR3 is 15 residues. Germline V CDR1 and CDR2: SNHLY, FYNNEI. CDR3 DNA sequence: TGTGCCAGCATGTCGGGGACAGGTCCATTTTACGAGCAGTACTTC. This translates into CASMSGTGPFYEQYF.

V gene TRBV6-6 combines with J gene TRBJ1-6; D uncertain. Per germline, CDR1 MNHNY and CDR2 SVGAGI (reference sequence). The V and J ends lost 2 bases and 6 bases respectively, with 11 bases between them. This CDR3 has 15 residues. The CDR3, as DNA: TGTGCCAGCAGTTACCCCTCAGCGGGTAATTCACCCCTCCACTTT. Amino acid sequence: CASSYPSAGNSPLHF.

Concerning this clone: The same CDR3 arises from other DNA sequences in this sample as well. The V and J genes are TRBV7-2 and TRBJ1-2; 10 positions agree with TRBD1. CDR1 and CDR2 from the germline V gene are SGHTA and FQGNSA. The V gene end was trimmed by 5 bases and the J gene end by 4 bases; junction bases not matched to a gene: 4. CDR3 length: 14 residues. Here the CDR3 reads CASSPGQGLYGYTF. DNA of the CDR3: TGTGCCAGCAGCCCGGGACAGGGGCTCTATGGCTACACCTTC.

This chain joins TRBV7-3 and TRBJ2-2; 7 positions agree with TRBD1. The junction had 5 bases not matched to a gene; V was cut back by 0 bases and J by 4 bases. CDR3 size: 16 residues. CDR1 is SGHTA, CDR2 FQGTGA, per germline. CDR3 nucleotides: TGTGCCAGCAGCTTAACTCCGGGACAGAGCACCGGGGAGCTGTTTTTT. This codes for CASSLTPGQSTGELFF.

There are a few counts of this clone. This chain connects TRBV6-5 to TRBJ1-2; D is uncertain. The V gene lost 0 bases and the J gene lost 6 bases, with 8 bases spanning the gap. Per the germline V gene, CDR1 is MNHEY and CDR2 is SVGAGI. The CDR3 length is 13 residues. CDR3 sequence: CASSYSTIHGYTF. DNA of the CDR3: TGTGCCAGCAGTTACTCGACAATCCATGGCTACACCTTC.

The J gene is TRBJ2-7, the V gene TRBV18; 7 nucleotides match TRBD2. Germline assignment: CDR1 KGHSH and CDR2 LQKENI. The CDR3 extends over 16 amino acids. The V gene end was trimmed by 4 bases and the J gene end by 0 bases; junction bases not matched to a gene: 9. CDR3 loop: CASSQSSSGASYEQYF. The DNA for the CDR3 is TGTGCCAGCTCACAATCGTCCAGCGGGGCCTCCTACGAGCAGTACTTC. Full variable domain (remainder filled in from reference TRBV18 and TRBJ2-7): NAGVMQNPRHLVRRRGQEARLRCSPMKGHSHVYWYRQLPEEGLKFMVYLQKENIIDESGMPKERFSAEFPKEGPSILRIQQVVRGDSAAYFCASSQSSSGASYEQYFGPGTRLTVT.

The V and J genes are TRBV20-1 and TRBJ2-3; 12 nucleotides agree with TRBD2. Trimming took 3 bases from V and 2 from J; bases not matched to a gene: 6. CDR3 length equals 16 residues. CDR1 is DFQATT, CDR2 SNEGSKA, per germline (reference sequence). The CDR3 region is CSASSRLAGDTDTQYF. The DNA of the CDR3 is TGCAGTGCTAGTTCCCGACTAGCGGGGGACACAGATACGCAGTATTTT.

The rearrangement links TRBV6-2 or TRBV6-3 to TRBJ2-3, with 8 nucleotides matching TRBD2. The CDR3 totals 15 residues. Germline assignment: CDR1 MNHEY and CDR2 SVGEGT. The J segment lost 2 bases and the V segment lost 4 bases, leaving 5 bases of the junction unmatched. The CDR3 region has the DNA TGTGCCAGCAGTTTAGCGGGGAGGTACACAGATACGCAGTATTTT. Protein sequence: CASSLAGRYTDTQYF.

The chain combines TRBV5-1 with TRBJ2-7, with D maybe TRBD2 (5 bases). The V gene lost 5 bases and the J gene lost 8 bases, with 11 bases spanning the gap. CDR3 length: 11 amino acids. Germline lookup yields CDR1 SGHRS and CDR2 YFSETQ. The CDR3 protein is CASSPGEKQYF. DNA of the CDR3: TGCGCCAGCAGTCCCGGGGAAAAGCAGTACTTC. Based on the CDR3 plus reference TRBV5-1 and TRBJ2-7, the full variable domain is KAGVTQTPRYLIKTRGQQVTLSCSPISGHRSVSWYQQTPGQGLQFLFEYFSETQRNKGNFPGRFSGRQFSNSRSEMNVSTLELGDSALYLCASSPGEKQYFGPGTRLTVT.